This entry describes one T cell receptor (beta chain). The antigen it binds to is not known. No base quality values were provided; no much bigger clone lies one nucleotide off. The data stem from a study of regulatory T cells in long-lasting Graves disease (dated by TCRdb to the early 2020s). Regarding the complete study: Persistent Graves' disease meant more than 5 years of antithyroid drug treatment with TSH receptor autoantibodies that stayed positive. Persistent Graves' disease patients were compared with newly diagnosed Graves' disease patients by peripheral blood TCR sequencing and RNA sequencing. The study was registered as a clinical trial and conducted in China. TCR sequencing covered some 13 persistent and roughly 20 newly diagnosed Graves' disease patients, around 35 samples in total. Persistent Graves' disease patients in the clinical cohort had taken antithyroid drugs for about 10.3 years on average. What the work shows at the level of the full study, not this receptor alone: Only the TCR beta chain was sequenced and analyzed. Persistent patients shared more public clonotypes among themselves (approximately 2,500) than newly diagnosed patients did (roughly 920). Compared with newly diagnosed patients, patients with persistent Graves' disease had lower TCR Shannon entropy and fewer highly expanded clones, which suggests clonal expansion. The small sample size was acknowledged by the authors as a limitation that may reduce accuracy. Because the primary lesion, thyroid tissue, could not be accessed, the study looked at peripheral blood alone.

Library generation was performed with multiplex PCR. Reads for this sample came from an Illumina HiSeq 4000. To build TCR beta libraries, CDR3 regions were amplified by Arm-PCR using iRepertoire HTBI primers. Gel purification was performed on PCR products prior to sequencing. In the authors' own workflow: Across samples, 60 to 75 TRBV and roughly 13 TRBJ segments were identified and used for gene usage analysis of CDR3 amino acid clonotypes. Filtered high-quality paired reads were merged into contigs using COPE and FqMerger. BLAST was used to align contigs to the IMGT TRBV, TRBD and TRBJ reference genes, and CDR3 was defined following IMGT. Any clonotype with a frequency above 0.1% was counted as a highly expanded clone. Shannon entropy was used to measure repertoire diversity, and the Gini coefficient was used to measure V-J evenness. Public clonotypes were defined as clonotypes shared by more than one individual. In-frame beta chains were kept once TCRdb had trimmed the public reads at Q25 with fastp and called clones with MiXCR. Identical CDR3 proteins give one entry, which carries the most common genes and DNA. The V and J calls reflect TCRdb's pipeline rather than the authors' work. In all, the sample holds about 310,000 distinct CDR3 sequences, and roughly a fifth of those were seen once. Roughly 56% of the sample is held by the ten biggest clonotypes.

The time point label of this sample denotes: persistent/refractory GD, antithyroid drugs over 5 years with positive TRAb. RNA was extracted from PBMCs in TRIzol for both TCR sequencing and RNA sequencing. The diagnosis of Graves' disease was made according to American Thyroid Association guidelines. Patients were recruited from an endocrinology department in Xi'an, China. From each patient, approximately 10 milliliters of peripheral blood was collected into an EDTA anticoagulant tube. Ficoll Paque Plus density gradient separation was used to isolate PBMCs, and no additional T cell sorting was done. RNA quality was checked with an Agilent 2100 Bioanalyzer and agarose gel, and concentration with a NanoDrop 2000. The receptor's source is a female donor with Graves disease. The input for sequencing was peripheral blood mononuclear cells (PBMCs), taken when the disease was refractory, from a patient treated with antithyroid drugs.

The nucleotide sequence is given as TGTGCCATCAGTGTAACCAGACAGGGCCCTCATTCACCCCTCCACTTT. Translated, this is CAISVTRQGPHSPLHF. The chain was built from TRBV10-3 and TRBJ1-6, and TRBD1 matches 7 of the central bases. The germline V gene specifies ENHRY as CDR1 and SYGVKD as CDR2. The CDR3 has 16 amino acids, counting the end cysteine and phenylalanine. The DNA shown is the 48-base CDR3, in frame from base 1. V is trimmed back by 4 bases and J by 8 bases, and the junction contains 11 bases that no gene match accounts for.